Listed here are 24 T cell receptor beta chains from one sample, sequenced in a study of cytomegalovirus exposure and HLA in healthy donors. A multiplex PCR was run with 60 Vbeta primers and 13 Jbeta primers. Sequencing used immunoSEQ multiplex PCR; TCRdb keeps in-frame clones, though not all of them. The sample has around 170,000 clones, 82% seen once; the top ten hold 1.5%. Sequencing input: PBMCs. The origin of the receptors is a middle-aged man in good health and CMV-seronegative.

For the CDR3, the DNA is TGTGCCAGCTCACCACCCTCCGAGACGCAGTATTTT. It is translated as CASSPPSETQYF. V usage is TRBV18 and J usage is TRBJ2-3, with no clear D. The CDR3 contains 12 residues. The germline V gene encodes CDR1 KGHSH and CDR2 LQKENI. Deletions cut 0 bases from V and 9 bases from J, with 7 bases between.

This chain connects TRBV19 to TRBJ1-2, with D perhaps matching TRBD1 (6 bases). V was trimmed by 4 bases and J by 6 bases, leaving 18 bases between them. Germline CDR1 reads LNHDA; CDR2 reads SQIVND (reference sequence). This CDR3 is 15 amino acids long. The CDR3 bases are TGTGCCAGTAGTACCAGGGGTGAGAAGGGGAATGGCTACACCTTC. Translating it yields CASSTRGEKGNGYTF. The whole variable domain, filled in from reference TRBV19 and TRBJ1-2, reads DGGITQSPKYLFRKEGQNVTLSCEQNLNHDAMYWYRQDPGQGLRLIYYSQIVNDFQKGDIAEGYSVSREKKESFPLTVTSAQKNPTAFYLCASSTRGEKGNGYTFGSGTRLTVV.

The chain links TRBV6-1 to TRBJ2-2, with TRBD2 identical over 9 bases. The CDR3 loop spans 15 amino acids. The V gene end was trimmed by 7 bases and the J gene end by 1 base; junction bases not matched to a gene: 4. Germline V CDR1 and CDR2: MNHNS, SASEGT. CDR3 loop: CASNLLAGNTGELFF. DNA of the CDR3: TGTGCCAGCAACTTACTAGCGGGGAACACCGGGGAGCTGTTTTTT.

In its sample, this clone was seen once. The CDR3 protein is CASSLGAAQNTEAFF. In nucleotides, the CDR3 is TGTGCCAGCAGCTTAGGAGCAGCGCAGAACACTGAAGCTTTCTTT. J is TRBJ1-1 and V is TRBV11-2, with unresolved D. The V gene lost 1 base and the J gene lost 1 base, with 10 bases spanning the gap. The germline CDR1 and CDR2 sequences are SGHAT and FQNNGV. The CDR3 extends over 15 amino acids.

The V gene is TRBV4-3, the J gene TRBJ1-1, with 9 bases lining up with TRBD1. Germline-derived CDR1 and CDR2 are LGHNA and YSLEER. The junction had 3 bases not matched to a gene; V was cut back by 0 bases and J by 10 bases. The CDR3 has 13 amino acids. The CDR3 spells CASSQDPTGGAFF. The CDR3 DNA follows: TGCGCCAGCAGCCAAGATCCGACAGGGGGAGCTTTCTTT.

This chain joins TRBV21-1 and TRBJ2-5; TRBD2 is taken as the D call from the table, unchecked against the DNA. TRBV21-1 corresponds to a pseudogene. The CDR3 has 16 amino acids. The CDR3 DNA follows: TGTGCCAGCAACCGGGGGATTGGGACTTCCGAAGAGACCCAGTACTTC. This codes for CASNRGIGTSEETQYF.

V is TRBV13 and J is TRBJ1-1, with D uncertain. The CDR3 is 16 amino acids. Looked up from germline, CDR1 is PRHDT and CDR2 is FYEKMQ (reference sequence). The V and J ends lost 3 bases and 3 bases respectively, with 17 bases between them. The CDR3 reads CASSFGNREPYTEAFF. The CDR3 DNA sequence: TGTGCCAGCAGCTTCGGGAATCGGGAGCCCTACACTGAAGCTTTCTTT.

J is TRBJ2-7 and V is TRBV28; possibly TRBD1 for D (6 bases). Germline loops: CDR1 MDHEN, CDR2 SYDVKM. Between the trimmed V and J ends, which lost 3 bases and 11 bases, there was a span of 17 bases. The CDR3 consists of 13 residues. For the CDR3, the DNA is TGTGCCAGCAGTTTTCACGGAGAGGGGGAAAAGTACTTC. Its translation: CASSFHGEGEKYF.

The chain employs TRBV7-2 and TRBJ2-5; 15 bases map to TRBD2. J lost 5 bases, V lost 4 bases, and 8 bases had no gene match. The CDR3 runs 17 residues. Germline V gene lookup returns CDR1 SGHTA and CDR2 FQGNSA. In DNA, the CDR3 is TGTGCCAGCAGCTCCGGACTAGCGGGAGGGCCTAGCGAGACCCAGTACTTC. It codes for CASSSGLAGGPSETQYF.

This clone has a handful of counts. The chain carries TRBV9 and TRBJ2-7; D unresolved. The CDR3 runs 11 residues. V lost 7 bases and J 3 bases, leaving 8 bases between the germline ends. CDR1 and CDR2 from the germline V gene are SGDLS and YYNGEE. This CDR3 is CASGIGYEQYF. The CDR3 coding sequence is TGTGCCAGCGGTATCGGCTACGAGCAGTACTTC.

The sample holds one count of this clone. This rearrangement joins TRBV4-2 to TRBJ1-4; weak D call: TRBD1 (5 bases). Germline CDR1 reads LGHNA; CDR2 reads YNFKEQ. The CDR3 runs 16 residues. Trimming pared 4 bases from V and 4 bases from J, leaving 16 bases between. This chain's CDR3 is CASSREEGPINEKLFF. The CDR3 DNA reads as TGTGCCAGCAGCCGTGAGGAGGGGCCTATTAATGAAAAACTGTTTTTT.

This rearrangement joins TRBV7-3 to TRBJ1-1; maybe TRBD1 (5 bases). The CDR3 is 11 residues long. The germline V and J ends were trimmed by 11 bases and 6 bases, with 13 bases remaining between them. Germline V gene lookup returns CDR1 SGHTA and CDR2 FQGTGA. CDR3 amino acids: CAAPEGSEAFF. CDR3 nucleotides: TGTGCCGCCCCGGAGGGGTCTGAAGCTTTCTTT.

This rearrangement joins TRBV30 to TRBJ1-3; D perhaps matches TRBD1 (5 bases). Germline loops: CDR1 GTSNPN, CDR2 SVGIG (reference sequence). The CDR3 length is 13 residues. Trimming cost V 8 bases and J 9 bases, with 20 bases left between them. The CDR3 DNA reads as TGTGCCGGTTCAGGGTTCGTAACGAGCACCATATATTTT. It codes for CAGSGFVTSTIYF. Based on the CDR3 plus reference TRBV30 and TRBJ1-3, the full variable domain is SQTIHQWPATLVQPVGSPLSLECTVEGTSNPNLYWYRQAAGRGLQLLFYSVGIGQISSEVPQNLSASRPQDRQFILSSKKLLLSDSGFYLCAGSGFVTSTIYFGEGSWLTVV.

The gene calls are TRBV6-5 and TRBJ1-2; 8 bases map to TRBD1. Looked up from germline, CDR1 is MNHEY and CDR2 is SVGAGI. There are 16 residues in the CDR3. V lost 0 bases to trimming and J lost 7 bases; unmatched junction nucleotides: 10. The CDR3 spells CASSYSSRTGKGGYTF. For the CDR3, the DNA is TGTGCCAGCAGTTACTCGAGTAGGACAGGGAAAGGTGGCTACACCTTC.

The chain joins TRBV19 to TRBJ1-5, with 10 bases fitting TRBD1. Looked up from germline, CDR1 is LNHDA and CDR2 is SQIVND (reference sequence). The CDR3 extends over 15 amino acids. Trimming removed 6 bases from V and 6 bases from J; junction bases left unmatched: 8. CDR3 coding DNA: TGTGCCAGTAGCAAATGGGGGGACAGGGGTCAGCCCCAGCATTTT. It codes for CASSKWGDRGQPQHF. The whole variable domain, remainder taken from reference TRBV19 and TRBJ1-5, is DGGITQSPKYLFRKEGQNVTLSCEQNLNHDAMYWYRQDPGQGLRLIYYSQIVNDFQKGDIAEGYSVSREKKESFPLTVTSAQKNPTAFYLCASSKWGDRGQPQHFGDGTRLSIL.

The rearrangement joins TRBV28 to TRBJ1-4; D not resolved. Germline V lookup: CDR1 MDHEN, CDR2 SYDVKM. The CDR3 runs to 14 residues. Trimming removed 5 bases at V and 15 bases at J, with 22 bases between. The CDR3 reads CASSTDSGLGVMFF. CDR3 DNA: TGTGCCAGCAGTACGGACTCCGGACTAGGTGTAATGTTTTTT.

This clone was seen a few times. This sequence joins TRBV5-1 and TRBJ1-3; D is undetermined. This CDR3 region has 14 residues. Germline CDR1 and CDR2: SGHRS and YFSETQ. V dropped 1 base and J dropped 0 bases, with 5 bases sitting between them. This chain's CDR3 is CASSLTVSGNTIYF. The DNA for the CDR3 is TGCGCCAGCAGCTTGACAGTCTCTGGAAACACCATATATTTT.

This chain joins TRBV7-2 and TRBJ1-2; 8 bases are shared with TRBD1. Germline V gene data show CDR1 as SGHTA and CDR2 as FQGNSA. The CDR3 is made up of 14 amino acids. Trimming cost V 5 bases and J 7 bases; bases outside gene matches: 9. The DNA for the CDR3 is TGTGCCAGCAGCCCCATCACAGGGGGTAGTGGCTACACCTTC. Residues: CASSPITGGSGYTF.

The rearrangement links TRBV9 to TRBJ2-5; 9 bases map to TRBD2. Germline CDR1 and CDR2: SGDLS and YYNGEE. The CDR3 has 15 residues. J gave up 5 bases and V 5 bases, and 10 bases lay outside the gene matches. CDR3 sequence reads: CASSLNSGSGETQYF. CDR3 nucleotides: TGTGCCAGCAGTCTTAATAGCGGGAGCGGCGAGACCCAGTACTTC.

The rearrangement uses TRBV11-2 and TRBJ1-1; TRBD1 matches at 7 bases. The trim removed 3 bases at V and 2 bases at J, leaving 6 bases unmatched. The CDR3 length is 15 residues. Germline-derived CDR1 and CDR2 are SGHAT and FQNNGV. The CDR3 DNA sequence: TGTGCCAGCAGCTTTTTATCAGGGGGAAACACTGAAGCTTTCTTT. Translated, it gives CASSFLSGGNTEAFF.

The genes are TRBV10-3 and TRBJ2-1, with 8 nucleotides matching TRBD1. CDR3 size: 13 residues. Trimming cost V 11 bases and J 7 bases; bases outside gene matches: 10. CDR1 is ENHRY, CDR2 SYGVKD, per germline. The CDR3 here is CALGQGGVNEQFF. As DNA, the CDR3 is TGTGCCCTAGGACAGGGAGGAGTGAATGAGCAGTTCTTC.

The chain employs TRBV7-9 and TRBJ2-7; 10 bases agree with TRBD1. V lost 3 bases and J lost 6; bases outside the gene matches: 8. In germline, CDR1 is SEHNR, CDR2 FQNEAQ (reference sequence). The CDR3 loop spans 15 amino acids. CDR3 protein: CASSFGQGGFSEQYF. The CDR3, as DNA: TGTGCCAGCAGCTTTGGACAGGGGGGATTTTCCGAGCAGTACTTC.

This chain connects TRBV29-1 to TRBJ1-1, with 7 bases fitting TRBD1. Germline V gives CDR1 SQVTM, CDR2 ANQGSEA. This CDR3 spans 13 amino acids. The V segment lost 8 bases and the J segment 0 bases; nucleotides outside the gene matches: 6. CDR3 sequence reads: CSHRGPLNTEAFF. CDR3 coding DNA: TGCAGCCATAGGGGGCCTCTGAACACTGAAGCTTTCTTT.

The chain carries TRBV9 and TRBJ2-5; 7 nucleotides agree with TRBD1. J gave up 5 bases and V 4 bases, and 5 bases lay outside the gene matches. Per germline, CDR1 SGDLS and CDR2 YYNGEE. The CDR3 runs to 13 residues. CDR3 protein: CASSLGQAETQYF. For the CDR3, the DNA is TGTGCCAGCAGCCTCGGACAGGCGGAGACCCAGTACTTC.